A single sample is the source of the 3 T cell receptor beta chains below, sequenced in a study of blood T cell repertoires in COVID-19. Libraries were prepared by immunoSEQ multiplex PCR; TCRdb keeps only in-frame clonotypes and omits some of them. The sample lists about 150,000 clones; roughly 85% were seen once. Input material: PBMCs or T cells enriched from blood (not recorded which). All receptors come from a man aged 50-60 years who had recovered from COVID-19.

CDR3 in amino acids: CAWSIWTGGITQPQHF. The CDR3 DNA reads TGTGCCTGGAGTATCTGGACAGGGGGAATCACTCAGCCCCAGCATTTT. The chain uses TRBV30 and TRBJ1-5; 10 nucleotides align to TRBD1. With 2 bases clipped from V and 6 bases from J, the junction kept 10 bases outside the gene matches. CDR1 and CDR2 from the germline V gene are GTSNPN and SVGIG (reference sequence). The CDR3 extends over 16 amino acids.

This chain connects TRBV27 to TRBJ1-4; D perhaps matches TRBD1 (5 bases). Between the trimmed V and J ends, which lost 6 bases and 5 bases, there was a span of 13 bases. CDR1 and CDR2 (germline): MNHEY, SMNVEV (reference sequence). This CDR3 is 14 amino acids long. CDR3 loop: CASRPGLRNEKLFF. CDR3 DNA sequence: TGTGCCAGCAGGCCGGGACTGCGAAATGAAAAACTGTTTTTT.

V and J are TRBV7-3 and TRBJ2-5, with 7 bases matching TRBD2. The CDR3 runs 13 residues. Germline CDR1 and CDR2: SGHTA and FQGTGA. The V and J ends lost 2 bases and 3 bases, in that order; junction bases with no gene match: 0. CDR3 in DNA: TGTGCCAGCAGCTTACTAGCGGAAGAGACCCAGTACTTC. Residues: CASSLLAEETQYF.